The 30 T cell receptor beta chains presented below share a single source sample, sequenced in a study of regulatory T cells in long-lasting Graves disease. Time point of the sample: newly diagnosed GD, antithyroid drugs for less than 3 months. Isolated PBMC RNA provided the starting material for the TCR library. Relying on iRepertoire HTBI primers and Arm-PCR of CDR3 regions, the team built TCR beta libraries. TCRdb re-called the multiplex PCR reads with MiXCR, one entry per CDR3 protein. The table lists around 450,000 distinct CDR3 sequences, under 15% of them singletons. This sample was also put to use in a study of T cells in Graves' hyperthyroidism and ophthalmopathy.

This specimen consisted of peripheral blood mononuclear cells (PBMCs), obtained at new diagnosis, from a patient treated with antithyroid drugs. The receptors stem from a woman between 25 and 40 years old with Graves disease.

Relative to its sample, this clonotype is medium-sized. The V and J genes are TRBV12-3 or TRBV12-4 and TRBJ2-3, with 7 bases fitting TRBD2. V gave up 6 bases and J gave up 1 base; unmatched junction bases: 1. CDR3 length equals 13 residues. The CDR3 sequence: CASSTSGTDTQYF. CDR3 DNA: TGTGCCAGCAGCACTAGCGGCACAGATACGCAGTATTTT.

Notes on this clonotype: A much bigger clone sits one base away, suggesting this may be a read error. This chain uses TRBV20-1 with TRBJ2-7, with D perhaps matching TRBD2 (5 bases). The DNA end favors TRBJ2-1, so the J call may be wrong. Germline V CDR1 and CDR2: DFQATT, SNEGSKA (reference sequence). CDR3 length: 12 amino acids. The DNA of the CDR3 is TGCAGTGCGGCCGGGAACTCCTACGAGCAGTTCTTC. Amino acid sequence: CSAAGNSYEQFF.

This clonotype has at least ten counts. The V and J genes are TRBV7-2 and TRBJ2-7; 13 bases align to TRBD2. J gave up 0 bases and V 6 bases, and 14 bases lay outside the gene matches. Germline-derived CDR1 and CDR2 are SGHTA and FQGNSA. This CDR3 region has 19 residues. CDR3 region: CASSPKAGTSGIPSYEQYF. The CDR3 DNA sequence: TGTGCCAGCAGTCCTAAAGCCGGGACTAGCGGGATACCCTCCTACGAGCAGTACTTC.

This clonotype is a singleton in its sample. This chain joins TRBV5-1 and TRBJ1-4, with a possible D match to TRBD1 (5 bases). This CDR3 spans 17 amino acids. Germline CDR1 and CDR2: SGHRS and YFSETQ. V lost 7 bases and J lost 0, with 19 bases in between. CDR3 bases: TGCGCCAGCTGTACAACCATGCAGGGTGCAACTAATGAAAAACTGTTTTTT. It specifies CASCTTMQGATNEKLFF.

The table lists this clonotype with a few counts. V usage is TRBV6-1 and J usage is TRBJ1-2, with D unclear. The CDR3 is made up of 15 amino acids. Germline V gene data show CDR1 as MNHNS and CDR2 as SASEGT. Trimming took off 6 bases at V and 4 bases at J, with 18 bases between the two ends. In nucleotides, the CDR3 is TGTGCCAGCAGCCCCCGCCAGAGACCCGGCTATGGCTACACCTTC. Protein product: CASSPRQRPGYGYTF.

The chain couples TRBV29-1 to TRBJ2-7; tentatively, D is TRBD1 or TRBD2 (5 bases each). V lost 3 bases, J lost 5 bases, and 8 bases lay in between. The CDR3 consists of 11 residues. Germline values: CDR1 SQVTM, CDR2 ANQGSEA. The CDR3 loop is CSVDRGNEQYF. DNA of the CDR3: TGCAGCGTTGATCGGGGCAACGAGCAGTACTTC.

The CDR3 spells CASSSLDRDTGELFF. CDR3 DNA: TGTGCCAGCAGCTCCTTAGACAGAGACACCGGGGAGCTGTTTTTT. The chain uses TRBV7-9 and TRBJ2-2; D is possibly TRBD1 (5 bases). Germline V lookup: CDR1 SEHNR, CDR2 FQNEAQ (reference sequence). This CDR3 region has 15 residues. V shed 4 bases and J shed 3 bases, with 12 bases lying between them.

In its sample, this clonotype was seen many times. The chain carries TRBV11-1 and TRBJ1-5; 7 bases match TRBD1. The CDR3 extends over 14 amino acids. V trimming: 6 bases; J trimming: 4 bases; junction bases outside the gene matches: 6. The germline CDR1 and CDR2 sequences are SGHAT and FQDESV (reference sequence). The CDR3 DNA sequence: TGTGCCAGCAGAAAAGGACAGGAAAATCAGCCCCAGCATTTT. Amino acid sequence: CASRKGQENQPQHF.

The sample holds many counts of this clonotype. This chain connects TRBV3-1 to TRBJ1-1, with D possibly matching TRBD1 (5 bases). Trimming shortened V by 4 bases and J by 10 bases, and 22 bases separated the two germline ends. This CDR3 region has 15 residues. The V gene's germline CDR1 is LGHDT and CDR2 YNNKEL (reference sequence). CDR3 DNA sequence: TGTGCCAGCAGCCTATCCCTGCCGGGACCCCCCGCAGCTTTCTTT. It translates to CASSLSLPGPPAAFF.

This chain uses TRBV3-1 with TRBJ2-2; D ambiguous. Germline CDR1 and CDR2: LGHDT and YNNKEL (reference sequence). Trimming stripped 3 bases from V and 7 bases from J, with 6 bases between. CDR3 length: 12 amino acids. The CDR3 sequence: CASSHFDGELFF. The CDR3 DNA sequence: TGTGCCAGCAGCCACTTTGACGGGGAGCTGTTTTTT.

The J gene is TRBJ1-5, the V gene TRBV6-2 or TRBV6-3; perhaps TRBD1 as D (6 bases). Germline V gives CDR1 MNHEY, CDR2 SVGEGT. The CDR3 is made up of 13 amino acids. Trimming took off 2 bases at V and 5 bases at J, with 7 bases between the two ends. The DNA of the CDR3 is TGTGCCAGCAGTTACGGGGGGCATCAGCCCCAGCATTTT. Translating gives CASSYGGHQPQHF.

This clonotype has just a few counts. The gene calls are TRBV4-1 and TRBJ2-1, with D perhaps matching TRBD2 (5 bases). Trimming removed 2 bases at V and 4 bases at J, with 15 bases between. The CDR3 covers 16 residues. CDR1 is MGHRA and CDR2 is YSYEKL in the germline V gene. CDR3: CASSQLRGIQYNEQFF. DNA for the CDR3: TGCGCCAGCAGCCAACTTCGAGGGATACAGTACAATGAGCAGTTCTTC.

This clonotype was seen many times. This chain links TRBV10-3 with TRBJ2-2; TRBD2 matches at 11 bases. The germline CDR1 and CDR2 sequences are ENHRY and SYGVKD. This CDR3 is 15 amino acids long. Trimming removed 7 bases from V and 1 base from J; junction bases left unmatched: 2. The CDR3 sequence: CAIKGTSGNTGELFF. CDR3 coding DNA: TGTGCCATCAAAGGGACTAGCGGGAACACCGGGGAGCTGTTTTTT.

This clonotype showed up many times. This chain connects TRBV12-3 or TRBV12-4 to TRBJ2-1, with D perhaps given as TRBD1 or TRBD2 (5 bases each). Trimming removed 6 bases from V and 3 bases from J, with 18 bases in between. CDR3 length equals 16 residues. CDR3 nucleotide sequence: TGTGCCAGCAGAGGCCTCAGGGACGGCAGCTACAATGAGCAGTTCTTC. It specifies CASRGLRDGSYNEQFF.

This clonotype was detected many times. CDR3 loop: CSALSPGEQYF. The CDR3 DNA follows: TGCAGTGCTTTATCGCCGGGGGAGCAGTACTTC. V is TRBV20-1 and J is TRBJ2-7; possibly TRBD2 for D (5 bases). The CDR3 has 11 amino acids. Germline loops: CDR1 DFQATT, CDR2 SNEGSKA (reference sequence). V was pared by 5 bases and J by 7 bases, with 12 bases between.

Note on this clonotype: A much larger clone differs from this one at a single base, so this may be a read error. The CDR3 DNA follows: TGCAGTGCTAGTTCCAGGCGCAATCAGCCCCAGCATTTT. Translating gives CSASSRRNQPQHF. The J gene is TRBJ1-5, the V gene TRBV20-1; no reliable D call. The V gene's germline CDR1 is DFQATT and CDR2 SNEGSKA (reference sequence). V lost 3 bases to trimming and J lost 2 bases, with 8 bases between them. This CDR3 region has 13 residues.

This clonotype has a handful of counts. The genes are TRBV6-2 or TRBV6-3 and TRBJ2-1; 9 bases are a match to TRBD1. Germline V gene data show CDR1 as MNHEY and CDR2 as SVGEGT. The CDR3 covers 16 residues. The ends lost 2 bases at V and 5 bases at J; junction bases unmatched: 7. The CDR3 is CASSYEGTGLNNEQFF. The CDR3 region has the DNA TGTGCCAGCAGTTACGAGGGGACAGGGCTTAACAATGAGCAGTTCTTC.

The sample holds many counts of this clonotype. This sequence joins TRBV27 and TRBJ2-1, with D perhaps matching TRBD2 (6 bases). The CDR3 sequence is 16 residues long. Germline CDR1 reads MNHEY; CDR2 reads SMNVEV (reference sequence). The V gene lost 5 bases and the J gene lost 7 bases, with 21 bases spanning the gap. For the CDR3, the DNA is TGTGCCAGCAGTCTGACCGCGGGACCCCCTCGGAATGAGCAGTTCTTC. Translation: CASSLTAGPPRNEQFF.

This clonotype was seen repeatedly, ten times or more. V gene TRBV28 combines with J gene TRBJ2-4; D is perhaps TRBD2 (6 bases). CDR3 size: 16 residues. Germline CDR1 is MDHEN and CDR2 is SYDVKM. Deletions cut 0 bases from V and 1 base from J, with 10 bases between. CDR3 amino acids: CASSLWGGAAKNIQYF. CDR3 sequence (DNA): TGTGCCAGCAGTTTATGGGGAGGAGCGGCCAAAAACATTCAGTACTTC.

This clonotype was found many times. The CDR3 DNA reads TGTGCCAGCAGCCACGGGACACTGAACACTGAAGCTTTCTTT. Translating gives CASSHGTLNTEAFF. V usage is TRBV3-1 and J usage is TRBJ1-1, with D possibly being TRBD1 (6 bases). V was clipped by 3 bases and J by 0 bases, with 8 bases between them. The germline V gene encodes CDR1 LGHDT and CDR2 YNNKEL (reference sequence). The CDR3 covers 14 residues.

This clonotype was recorded at least ten times. The CDR3 coding sequence is TGTGCCAGCAGCCGGACAGGGATCGAGCAGTACTTC. Residues: CASSRTGIEQYF. The chain uses TRBV11-2 and TRBJ2-7; TRBD1 agrees at 8 bases. CDR3 length: 12 amino acids. V lost 5 bases to trimming and J lost 6 bases; unmatched junction nucleotides: 3. In germline, CDR1 is SGHAT, CDR2 FQNNGV.

In its sample, this clonotype was seen a few times. The chain joins TRBV5-6 to TRBJ2-2; D may match TRBD1 or TRBD2 (6 bases each). The CDR3 is 15 residues long. CDR1 and CDR2 from the germline V gene are SGHDT and YYEEEE. Trimming pared 5 bases from V and 7 bases from J, leaving 18 bases between. CDR3 amino acids: CASRPGGVRGGELFF. The CDR3 DNA is TGTGCCAGCAGGCCCGGGGGCGTGCGGGGCGGGGAGCTGTTTTTT.

CDR3 DNA sequence: TGCGCCAGCAGCCAAGGTTCTCGGGGGAGCTATGGCTACACCTTC. Protein: CASSQGSRGSYGYTF. The chain couples TRBV4-1 to TRBJ1-2, with D possibly matching TRBD1 (5 bases). Germline V gene data show CDR1 as MGHRA and CDR2 as YSYEKL. The CDR3 runs 15 residues. The V end was cut by 1 base, the J end by 4 bases, with 13 bases between.

This chain connects TRBV6-1 to TRBJ2-5, with D possibly matching TRBD2 (7 bases). Germline CDR1 is MNHNS and CDR2 is SASEGT. Deletions cut 7 bases from V and 2 bases from J, with 14 bases between. The CDR3 has 14 residues. The CDR3 nucleotides are TGTGCCAGCACCTCCGGGGGGACACAAGAGACCCAGTACTTC. It codes for CASTSGGTQETQYF.

This clonotype was picked up many times. The chain employs TRBV9 and TRBJ1-2; the match to TRBD1 covers 8 bases. This CDR3 has 14 amino acids. The germline V gene encodes CDR1 SGDLS and CDR2 YYNGEE. V lost 7 bases and J lost 5; bases outside the gene matches: 10. CDR3 nucleotides: TGTGCCAGCGGGATTGGACAGGGCAGTTATGGCTACACCTTC. This gives the protein CASGIGQGSYGYTF.

This clonotype was detected many times. The rearrangement uses TRBV7-6 and TRBJ2-7; TRBD2 matches at 8 bases. This CDR3 has 16 amino acids. V was clipped by 1 base and J by 5 bases; unmatched bases: 10. Germline V gene lookup returns CDR1 SGHVS and CDR2 FNYEAQ. This CDR3 reads CASSLGRGSGSHEQYF. The CDR3 DNA is TGTGCCAGCAGCTTAGGACGTGGAAGCGGGAGCCACGAGCAGTACTTC.

At least ten counts were recorded for this clonotype. The chain employs TRBV2 and TRBJ1-1; a weak D match, TRBD1 (6 bases). This CDR3 has 14 residues. V was clipped by 11 bases and J by 1 base, with 17 bases between them. Looked up from germline, CDR1 is SNHLY and CDR2 is FYNNEI. CDR3 in amino acids: CAVGGGIWNTEAFF. CDR3 DNA: TGTGCCGTTGGTGGGGGCATATGGAACACTGAAGCTTTCTTT.

Ten or more counts support this clonotype. The CDR3, as DNA: TGTGCCAGCTCACCAGGTCGGGGGAGGAGTGAAAAACTGTTTTTT. This gives the protein CASSPGRGRSEKLFF. The J gene is TRBJ1-4, the V gene TRBV18; possible D gene TRBD1, 5 bases. Germline V gives CDR1 KGHSH, CDR2 LQKENI. The CDR3 has 15 residues. V lost 2 bases and J lost 7, with 14 bases in between.

V usage is TRBV28 and J usage is TRBJ2-2; 7 bases align to TRBD1. Germline V CDR1 and CDR2: MDHEN, SYDVKM. The CDR3 covers 14 residues. The ends lost 7 bases at V and 6 bases at J; junction bases unmatched: 8. DNA of the CDR3: TGTGCCAGCACCGTGACAGGGCGGTCCGGGGAGCTGTTTTTT. Its protein is CASTVTGRSGELFF.

Many counts were recorded for this clonotype. V is TRBV13 and J is TRBJ2-5; TRBD1 agrees at 8 bases. Losses at the gene ends were 4 bases for V and 6 bases for J; bases not matched to a gene: 10. This CDR3 comprises 15 residues. Germline loops: CDR1 PRHDT, CDR2 FYEKMQ (reference sequence). CDR3 in amino acids: CASSSGTGDGKTQYF. In DNA form, the CDR3 reads TGTGCCAGCAGCTCCGGGACAGGCGATGGAAAGACCCAGTACTTC.